Listed below are T cell receptor beta chains from one sample, sequenced in a study of blood T cell repertoires in COVID-19. TCRdb's table, derived via immunoSEQ multiplex PCR, lists solely in-frame clones and lacks some. Seen here are around 140,000 clones, 80% to 90% observed once, and the top ten hold 1.5% to 2%. Input material: peripheral blood. Every receptor here comes from a woman in her 50s with acute or convalescent COVID-19. Each CDR3 is given with its conserved first and last residue. D genes are given only for firm matches. Not every row has a clone size; where given, it reads once, few, many or a size class.

CDR3nt | CDR3aa | abundance | j_gene | d_gene | v_gene
TGCAAGTGTCAGGGGAGCCGCGAGCAGTACTTC | CKCQGSREQYF | NA | TRBJ2-7 | NA | TRBV29-1
TGTGCCAGCAGTCTTCCGGGACAGAATGAAAAACTGTTTTTT | CASSLPGQNEKLFF | once | TRBJ1-4 | TRBD1 | TRBV6-5
TGTGCCAGCAGCGCCGCCAGGCCCTCCACTGAAGCTTTCTTT | CASSAARPSTEAFF | NA | TRBJ1-1 | NA | TRBV9
TGTGCCAGCAGTGAATCCTTTTCCGAGCAGTACTTC | CASSESFSEQYF | NA | TRBJ2-7 | NA | TRBV25-1
TGCAGCGTTATGAGTGGGGGCCGTGATGGCTACACCTTC | CSVMSGGRDGYTF | NA | TRBJ1-2 | NA | TRBV29-1
TGTGCCAGCAGCCAGAGGACCGTTACCAGGGATGGCTACACCTTC | CASSQRTVTRDGYTF | NA | TRBJ1-2 | NA | TRBV7-2
TGCAGTGCTAGTCCATCCCAGACTAGCATGGATACGCAGTATTTT | CSASPSQTSMDTQYF | NA | TRBJ2-3 | TRBD2 | TRBV20-1
TGTGCCAGCAGCGAGTCCGGGACAGCTTACACTGAAGCTTTCTTT | CASSESGTAYTEAFF | NA | TRBJ1-1 | TRBD1 | TRBV9
TGCGCCAGCAGCCCACGGGACAGTCGAAATGAAAAACTGTTTTTT | CASSPRDSRNEKLFF | NA | TRBJ1-4 | TRBD1 | TRBV5-1
TGTGCCAGCAGCCCAGGACAGGGGGGACTCTACGAGCAGTACTTC | CASSPGQGGLYEQYF | NA | TRBJ2-7 | TRBD1 | TRBV7-9
TGTGCCAGCAGTTTATGGCAGTATGGCTACACCTTC | CASSLWQYGYTF | NA | TRBJ1-2 | NA | TRBV28
TGCGCCAGCAGCTCCGGGACAGGGATATTAAGGGAAAAACTGTTTTTT | CASSSGTGILREKLFF | NA | TRBJ1-4 | TRBD1 | TRBV5-1
TGTGCCAGCCCCCCAACAGTAATGAACACTGAAGCTTTCTTT | CASPPTVMNTEAFF | NA | TRBJ1-1 | NA | TRBV28
TGCGCCAGCACCGGACAGGGTTTTACAGATACGCAGTATTTT | CASTGQGFTDTQYF | NA | TRBJ2-3 | TRBD1 | TRBV5-1
TGTGCCAGCAGCCATCGGACAGGGGGCACTGAAGCTTTCTTT | CASSHRTGGTEAFF | NA | TRBJ1-1 | TRBD1 | TRBV3-1/TRBV3-2
TGTGCCAGCTCACCAGGCCGGGATGAAAAACTGTTTTTT | CASSPGRDEKLFF | few | TRBJ1-4 | NA | TRBV18
TGTGCCAGCAGTTTAGGGGGGGACATAGAGACCCAGTACTTC | CASSLGGDIETQYF | once | TRBJ2-5 | NA | TRBV27
TGTGCCAGCAGCTTGCAGCTAGCGGGAGTTCTCGACCCCTACGAGCAGTACTTC | CASSLQLAGVLDPYEQYF | NA | TRBJ2-7 | TRBD2 | TRBV5-5
TGCGCCAATCGGGAGGGGAGGGAAGCCGGGGAGCTGTTTTTT | CANREGREAGELFF | NA | TRBJ2-2 | TRBD2 | TRBV10-1
TGTGCCAGCAGCGCATTCAGGGCTAACTATGGCTACACCTTC | CASSAFRANYGYTF | NA | TRBJ1-2 | NA | TRBV5-6
TGTGCCAGCAGAGTTGGCGCCGGGAGCAATCAGCCCCAGCATTTT | CASRVGAGSNQPQHF | NA | TRBJ1-5 | NA | TRBV6-6
TGTGCCAGCAGCTCACAGTTAGGGGAGGGGGGCTACACCTTC | CASSSQLGEGGYTF | NA | TRBJ1-2 | NA | TRBV27
TGTGCCAGCAGTCGACAGGGGAGAAATGAAAAACTGTTTTTT | CASSRQGRNEKLFF | NA | TRBJ1-4 | TRBD1 | TRBV2
TGCAGTGCTAGTCGGGACAGGGAAAAACAGCCCCAGCATTTT | CSASRDREKQPQHF | NA | TRBJ1-5 | TRBD1 | TRBV20-1
TGCGCCAGCAGTGAGGACAGGGTGTCAAGGCAGTTCTTC | CASSEDRVSRQFF | NA | TRBJ2-1 | TRBD1 | TRBV10-1
TGTGCCAGCAGTGAATGGGGACAGGGTGAAGCTTTCTTT | CASSEWGQGEAFF | NA | TRBJ1-1 | TRBD1 | TRBV6-1
TGTGCCAGCAGTCCGGGACAGGCCTCGGAGCAGTACTTC | CASSPGQASEQYF | NA | TRBJ2-7 | TRBD1 | TRBV6-5
TGTGCCAGCAGCCCCCAGACTGATGCCGACGAGCAGTACTTC | CASSPQTDADEQYF | once | TRBJ2-7 | NA | TRBV9